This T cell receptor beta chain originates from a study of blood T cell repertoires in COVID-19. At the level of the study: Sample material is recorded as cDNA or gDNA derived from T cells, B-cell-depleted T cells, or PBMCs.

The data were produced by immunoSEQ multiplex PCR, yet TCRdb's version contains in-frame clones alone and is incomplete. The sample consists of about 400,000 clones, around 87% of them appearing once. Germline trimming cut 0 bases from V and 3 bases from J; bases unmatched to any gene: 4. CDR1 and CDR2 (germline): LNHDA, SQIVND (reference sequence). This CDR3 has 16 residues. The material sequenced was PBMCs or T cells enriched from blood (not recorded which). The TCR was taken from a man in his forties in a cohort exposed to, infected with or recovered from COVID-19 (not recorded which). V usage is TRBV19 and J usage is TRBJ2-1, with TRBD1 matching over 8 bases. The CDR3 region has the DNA TGTGCCAGTAGTATAGACCGGACAGGGTACTACAATGAGCAGTTCTTC. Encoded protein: CASSIDRTGYYNEQFF.